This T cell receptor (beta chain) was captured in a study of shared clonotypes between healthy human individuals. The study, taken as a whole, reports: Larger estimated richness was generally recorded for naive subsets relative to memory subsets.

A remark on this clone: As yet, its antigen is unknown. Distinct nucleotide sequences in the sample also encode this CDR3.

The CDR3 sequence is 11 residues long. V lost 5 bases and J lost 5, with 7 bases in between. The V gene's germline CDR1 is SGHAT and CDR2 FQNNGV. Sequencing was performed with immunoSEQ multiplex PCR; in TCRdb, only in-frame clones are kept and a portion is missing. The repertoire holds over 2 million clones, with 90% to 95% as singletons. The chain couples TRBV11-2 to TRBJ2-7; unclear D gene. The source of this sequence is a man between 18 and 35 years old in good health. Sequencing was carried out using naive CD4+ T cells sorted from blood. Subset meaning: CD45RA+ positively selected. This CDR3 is CASSPQNEQYF. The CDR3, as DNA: TGTGCCAGCAGCCCGCAGAACGAGCAGTACTTC.